The source of this T cell receptor (beta chain) is a study of T cells after yellow fever vaccination (dated by TCRdb to about 2019). The study in broad terms: The SMART-Seq v4 Ultra Low Input RNA kit was used to prepare libraries from fractions with low cell numbers. To follow T-cell clones before and after both primary and booster YFV17D yellow fever vaccination, bulk TCR alpha and beta repertoires underwent longitudinal sequencing. Two healthy male donors, one aged 18 to 30 and one aged 30 to 40 years, made up the cohort. Bulk PBMC replicates and cell subsets were isolated from blood drawn at multiple timepoints before and after both primary and secondary immunization. Broader findings and caveats from the paper: After the booster, most of the clones that had expanded following primary vaccination were detected again (approximately 95% of CD4 and around 88% of CD8), which suggests that memory was broadly maintained. Because abundant contaminating clonotypes from the bulk population could be contained in FACS-sorted repertoires, computational filtering was required. The secondary T-cell response was weaker than the primary response but faster, peaking on day 5 instead of day 15. A small fraction of clonotypes showed up in both the CD4 and CD8 compartments, probably as a result of convergent recombination. The study included only two donors, which limits how far the findings can be generalized.

The meaning of the sample's treatment or condition label: live attenuated yellow fever vaccine strain. At each blood-draw timepoint, two biological replicates of bulk PBMCs were collected. A standard Ficoll-Paque protocol was used to isolate PBMCs from peripheral blood. TriZol was used to extract RNA from bulk PBMCs, from CD4 and CD8 fractions, and from dextramer-positive and dextramer-negative fractions. Sequencing was performed on an Illumina NovaSeq 6000. TCR cDNA was synthesized by 5'RACE template switching, through which a universal primer site and unique molecular identifiers were introduced. Priming for cDNA synthesis came from both the TCR alpha and TCR beta constant segments. Libraries were amplified in two PCR steps, with sample barcodes and sequencing adapters added in the second step. Sequencing of libraries was done on Illumina HiSeq 2500 (2x100 bp) or NovaSeq (2x150 bp). In the source study's methods: Reads were demultiplexed and collapsed into UMI consensus sequences with MIGEC, and V(D)J alignment was performed with MiXCR. Using edgeR on replicate PBMC samples, clonotypes were called vaccine-responding if FDR was below 0.01 and the log2 fold change was above 5 up to day 15. Each bulk clonotype received a CD4 or CD8 identity based on whether the sequenced CD4 or CD8 repertoire contained that clonotype at higher abundance. TCRdb's own reprocessing of the public reads used fastp at Q25 and MiXCR and kept productive beta chains. Identical CDR3 proteins give one entry, which carries the most common genes and DNA. The V and J calls come from TCRdb's annotation, not from the publication. Here the sample has under 350,000 distinct CDR3 sequences; roughly 4.3% occur a single time. Jointly, the top ten make up around 23% of the sample.

The CDR3 goes from the cysteine to the phenylalanine over 15 residues. Only CDR3 DNA is held: 45 bases, read in frame from base 1. Trimming takes 0 bases off V and 9 bases off J; junction bases not matched to a gene: 8. This clonotype appeared a few times. Its antigen is still unknown. No much larger clonotype is one base removed from it; base qualities were not supplied. The receptor was isolated from a man between 18 and 35 years old who received the YFV17D yellow fever vaccine. This material consisted of PBMCs, taken 5 days after the yellow fever booster vaccination. The rearranged chain carries TRBV12-3 or TRBV12-4 and TRBJ2-5; the central 9 bases match TRBD2. The CDR3 is CASSLAGIAGEPQYF. The DNA reads as follows: TGTGCCAGCAGTTTAGCGGGGATAGCGGGGGAGCCCCAGTACTTC.